This record covers a single T cell receptor beta chain. Antigen specificity is unknown. The data were obtained in a study of cytomegalovirus exposure and HLA in healthy donors. This CDR3 is built from 14 residues. General observations from the study: HLA-A and HLA-B allele assignments for most subjects were reportedly predicted accurately using TCR beta sequences. HLA alleles showed associations with 15,000 to 20,000 TCR beta sequences in a later analysis, at a 0.05 false discovery rate.

PCR used 60 Vbeta primers and 13 Jbeta primers. The assay was immunoSEQ multiplex PCR, and TCRdb's table has in-frame clones only and misses some. In the table there are under 130,000 clones, 60% to 75% of which are singletons. The chain joins TRBV21-1 to TRBJ2-7; no DNA check was done on the table's D call, TRBD1. TRBV21-1 represents a pseudogene. What was sequenced was PBMCs. The origin of this receptor is a man aged 40-49 years in good health and CMV-seropositive. CDR3: CATKQGGSSYEQYV. The DNA for the CDR3 is TGTGCCACTAAGCAGGGCGGAAGCTCCTACGAGCAGTACGTC.